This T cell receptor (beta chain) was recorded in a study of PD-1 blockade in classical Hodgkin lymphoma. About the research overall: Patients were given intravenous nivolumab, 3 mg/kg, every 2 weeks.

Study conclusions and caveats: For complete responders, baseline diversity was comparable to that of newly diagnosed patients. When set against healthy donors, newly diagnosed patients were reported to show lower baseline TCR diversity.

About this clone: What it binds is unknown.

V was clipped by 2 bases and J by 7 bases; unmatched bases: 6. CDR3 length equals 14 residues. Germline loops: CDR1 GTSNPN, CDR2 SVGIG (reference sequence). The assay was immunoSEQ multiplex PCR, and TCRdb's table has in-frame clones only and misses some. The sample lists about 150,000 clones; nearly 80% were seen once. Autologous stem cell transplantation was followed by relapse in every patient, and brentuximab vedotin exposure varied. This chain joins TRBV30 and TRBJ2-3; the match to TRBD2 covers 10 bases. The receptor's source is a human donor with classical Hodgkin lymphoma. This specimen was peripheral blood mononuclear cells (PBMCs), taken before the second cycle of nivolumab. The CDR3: CAWSLAGDVYTQYF. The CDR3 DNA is TGTGCCTGGAGTCTAGCGGGAGATGTATATACGCAGTATTTT.